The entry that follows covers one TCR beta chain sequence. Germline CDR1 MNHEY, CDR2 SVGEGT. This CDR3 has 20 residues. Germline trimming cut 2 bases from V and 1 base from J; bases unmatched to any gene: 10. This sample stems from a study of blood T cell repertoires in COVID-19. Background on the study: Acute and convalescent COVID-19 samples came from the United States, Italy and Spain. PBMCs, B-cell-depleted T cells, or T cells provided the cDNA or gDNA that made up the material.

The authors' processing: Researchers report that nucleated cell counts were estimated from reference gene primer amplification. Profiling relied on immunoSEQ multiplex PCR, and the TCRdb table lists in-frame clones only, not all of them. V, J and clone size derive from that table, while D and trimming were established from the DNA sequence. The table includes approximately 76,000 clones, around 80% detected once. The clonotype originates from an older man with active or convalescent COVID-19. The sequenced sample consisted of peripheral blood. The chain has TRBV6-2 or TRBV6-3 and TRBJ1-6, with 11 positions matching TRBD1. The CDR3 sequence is CASSYDPGQGGESYNSPLHF. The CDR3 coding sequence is TGTGCCAGCAGTTACGACCCGGGACAGGGGGGGGAGTCCTATAATTCACCCCTCCACTTT.